The source of this T cell receptor (beta chain) is a study of human T cells and chemical hapten exposure. TCRdb used MiXCR to reprocess the RACE reads, holding one entry per CDR3 protein. The repertoire holds tens of thousands of distinct CDR3 sequences, with about 9.4% as singletons. As for time point: patch test 1, 2 weeks after DPC sensitization. Treatment meaning: therapeutic diphenylcyclopropenone sensitization with weekly scalp DPC. J gave up 3 bases and V 6 bases, and 10 bases lay outside the gene matches. The length of the CDR3 is 14 residues. CDR1 is DFQATT, CDR2 SNEGSKA, per germline (reference sequence).

This TCR was sampled from a middle-aged woman with alopecia areata. Some clones in this sample may be carry-over from other donors' samples. This sequence joins TRBV20-1 and TRBJ2-7, with 8 nucleotides matching TRBD1. Sequencing used whole blood, obtained in connection with sensitization to the hapten diphenylcyclopropenone (DPC). As DNA, the CDR3 is TGCAGTGCGAGGACAGGGACAGTCTTCTACGAGCAGTACTTC. Translated, it gives CSARTGTVFYEQYF.